The clone carrying this TCR beta chain was observed at least ten times. Amplification yielded TCR beta CDR3 regions, with RNA transcripts as the source. The HTBI set primed first-round TCR CDR3 RT-PCR. TCRdb fed the multiplex PCR reads into MiXCR, producing one record per CDR3 protein. The data hold over 550,000 distinct CDR3 sequences, with about a sixth observed a single time. The germline V and J ends were trimmed by 3 bases and 3 bases, with 24 bases remaining between them. The V gene's germline CDR1 is MDHEN and CDR2 SYDVKM. The CDR3 is made up of 18 amino acids. This specimen belongs to a study of T cells in Graves' hyperthyroidism and ophthalmopathy.

The chain joins TRBV28 to TRBJ2-7; D is possibly TRBD2 (6 bases). Sequences were obtained from blood. The sequence was collected from a woman between 18 and 29 years old with Graves' hyperthyroidism. The CDR3 loop is CASSLAGRHLSIIYEQYF. DNA of the CDR3: TGTGCCAGCAGTTTGGCGGGGCGCCACCTCTCCATCATCTACGAGCAGTACTTC.